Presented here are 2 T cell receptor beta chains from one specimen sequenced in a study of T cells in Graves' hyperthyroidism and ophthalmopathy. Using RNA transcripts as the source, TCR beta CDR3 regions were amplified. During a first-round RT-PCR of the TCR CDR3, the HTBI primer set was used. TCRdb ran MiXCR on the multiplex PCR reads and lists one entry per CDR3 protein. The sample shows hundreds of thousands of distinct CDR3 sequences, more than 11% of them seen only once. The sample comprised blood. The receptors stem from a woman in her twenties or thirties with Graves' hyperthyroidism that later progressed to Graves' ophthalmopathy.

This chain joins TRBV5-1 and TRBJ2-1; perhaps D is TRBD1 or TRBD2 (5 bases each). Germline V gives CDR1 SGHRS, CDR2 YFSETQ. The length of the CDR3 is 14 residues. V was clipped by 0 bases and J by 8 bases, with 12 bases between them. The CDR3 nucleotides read TGCGCCAGCAGCTTGGGGGGACGGTGGGATGAGCAGTTCTTC. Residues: CASSLGGRWDEQFF.

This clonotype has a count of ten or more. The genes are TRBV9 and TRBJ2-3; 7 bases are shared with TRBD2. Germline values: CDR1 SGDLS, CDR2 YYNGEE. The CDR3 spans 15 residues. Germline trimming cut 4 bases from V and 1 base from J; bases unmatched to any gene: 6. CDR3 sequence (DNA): TGTGCCAGCAGCTTGGCGGCGGGGGGCACAGATACGCAGTATTTT. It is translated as CASSLAAGGTDTQYF.